This T cell receptor beta chain originates from a study of CD8 T cells in ankylosing spondylitis. Overall study findings and caveats: A TCR beta motif made of about 8 highly homologous variants seemed typical of ankylosing spondylitis blood.

The V end was cut by 6 bases, the J end by 1 base, with 13 bases between. The CDR3 runs 14 residues. At least ten counts were recorded for this clonotype. What it binds is unknown. TCRdb re-derived calls from the 5' RACE reads in MiXCR, one entry per CDR3 protein. The data show approximately 140,000 distinct CDR3 sequences, roughly 18% seen once. The V gene is TRBV12-3 or TRBV12-4, the J gene TRBJ2-7; no firm D call. The receptor was isolated from a male donor with ankylosing spondylitis. The sequenced sample consisted of blood, either unsorted or a sorted T cell fraction (not recorded which). CDR3 in amino acids: CASSQPPDSYEQYF. The CDR3 nucleotides are TGTGCCAGCAGCCAACCACCAGATTCCTACGAGCAGTACTTC.